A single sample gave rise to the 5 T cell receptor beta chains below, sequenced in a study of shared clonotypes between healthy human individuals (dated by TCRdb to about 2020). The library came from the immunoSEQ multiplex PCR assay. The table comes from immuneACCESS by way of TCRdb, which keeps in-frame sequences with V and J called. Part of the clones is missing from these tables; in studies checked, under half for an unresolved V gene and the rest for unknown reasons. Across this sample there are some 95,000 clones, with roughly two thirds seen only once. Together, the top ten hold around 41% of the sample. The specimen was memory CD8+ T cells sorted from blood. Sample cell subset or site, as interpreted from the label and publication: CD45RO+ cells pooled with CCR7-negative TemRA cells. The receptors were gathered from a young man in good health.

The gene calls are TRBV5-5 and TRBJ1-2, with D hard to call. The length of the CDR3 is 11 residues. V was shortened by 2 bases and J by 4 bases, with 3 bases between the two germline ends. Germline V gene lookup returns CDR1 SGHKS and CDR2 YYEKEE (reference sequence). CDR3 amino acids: CASSFGYGYTF. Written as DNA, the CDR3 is TGTGCCAGCAGCTTCGGCTATGGCTACACCTTC.

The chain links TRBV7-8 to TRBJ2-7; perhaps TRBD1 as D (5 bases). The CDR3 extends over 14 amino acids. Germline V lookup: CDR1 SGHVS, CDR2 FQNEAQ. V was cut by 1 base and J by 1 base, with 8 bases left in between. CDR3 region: CASSLDPGSYEQYF. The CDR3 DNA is TGTGCCAGCAGCTTAGATCCAGGGTCCTACGAGCAGTACTTC.

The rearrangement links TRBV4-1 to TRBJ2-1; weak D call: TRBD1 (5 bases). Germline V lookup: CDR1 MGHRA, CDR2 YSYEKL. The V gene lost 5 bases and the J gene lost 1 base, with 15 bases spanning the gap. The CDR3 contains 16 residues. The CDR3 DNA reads TGCGCCAGCAGCATGGGGCAAGGGATATCCTACAATGAGCAGTTCTTC. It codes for CASSMGQGISYNEQFF.

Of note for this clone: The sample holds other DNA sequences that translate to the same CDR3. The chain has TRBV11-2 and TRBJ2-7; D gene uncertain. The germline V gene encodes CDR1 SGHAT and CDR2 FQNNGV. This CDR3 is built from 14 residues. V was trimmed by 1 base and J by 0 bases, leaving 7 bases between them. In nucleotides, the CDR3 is TGTGCCAGCAGCTTAGCCGGCCACTCCTACGAGCAGTACTTC. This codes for CASSLAGHSYEQYF.

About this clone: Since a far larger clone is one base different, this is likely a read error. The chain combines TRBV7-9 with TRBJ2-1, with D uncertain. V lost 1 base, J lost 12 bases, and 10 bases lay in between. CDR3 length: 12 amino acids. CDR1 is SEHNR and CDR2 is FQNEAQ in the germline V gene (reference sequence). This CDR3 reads CASSLEGTSQFF. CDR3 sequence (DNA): TGTGCCAGCAGCTTAGAGGGCACTTCGCAGTTCTTC.